This T cell receptor (beta chain) was sequenced during a study of T cells in Graves' hyperthyroidism and ophthalmopathy. The germline V gene encodes CDR1 SGDLS and CDR2 YYNGEE. The CDR3 extends over 17 amino acids. V was clipped by 3 bases and J by 6 bases; unmatched bases: 13. RNA transcripts were the template for amplifying TCR beta CDR3 regions. HTBI primers were employed in a first-round RT-PCR of the TCR CDR3. TCRdb redid the calling of the multiplex PCR reads with MiXCR, one entry per CDR3 protein. The table records about 640,000 distinct CDR3 sequences, about a fifth of them present only once. This clonotype was found once.

The TCR was taken from a man between 25 and 39 years old with Graves' ophthalmopathy. The sequenced material came from blood. The J gene is TRBJ2-3, the V gene TRBV9, with 10 bases matching TRBD2. The CDR3 loop is CASSANPRLAGVDTQYF. In nucleotides, the CDR3 is TGTGCCAGCAGCGCCAACCCACGCCTAGCGGGAGTGGATACGCAGTATTTT.